The entry below gives a single T cell receptor beta chain sequence along with its context. What it recognizes is unknown. Sequencing used immunoSEQ multiplex PCR; TCRdb keeps in-frame clones, though not all of them. The sample shows about 96,000 clones, under 95% of them seen only once. The data belong to a study of PD-1 blockade in classical Hodgkin lymphoma. Study-level background: On a schedule of every 2 weeks, patients received nivolumab 3 mg/kg intravenously. Study conclusions and caveats: CD4+ TCR diversity, unlike CD8+, rose significantly by C4D1. Reasons behind the repertoire differences stay unclear, perhaps disease activity or earlier therapy.

CDR3 size: 14 residues. Germline assignment: CDR1 LNHNV and CDR2 YYDKDF (reference sequence). Trimming took 0 bases from V and 3 from J, leaving 8 bases between them. The sample's time point: cycle 4 day 1 (C4D1), after more than five weeks of nivolumab. Each and every patient relapsed after autologous stem cell transplantation, and patients got differing brentuximab vedotin exposure. Patients' outcomes at their best amounted to complete response, partial response or progressive disease. Here the sequenced sample was peripheral blood mononuclear cells (PBMCs), taken before the fourth cycle of nivolumab. V usage is TRBV15 and J usage is TRBJ1-1; D unresolved. This clonotype was obtained from a human donor with classical Hodgkin lymphoma. Here the CDR3 DNA reads TGTGCCACCAGCAGAGATCTGGACCACACTGAAGCTTTCTTT. It translates to CATSRDLDHTEAFF.